This TCR beta chain appears in the sequencing data of a study of T cells in Graves' hyperthyroidism and ophthalmopathy. Study-wide context: Peripheral blood was secured at the point of initial diagnosis, before any treatment. Broader study findings: Also found in blood were most expanded thyroid clonotypes above 0.001.

TCR beta CDR3 sequences were amplified from RNA transcripts. An initial round of RT-PCR targeting the TCR CDR3 relied on the HTBI primer set. MiXCR was run by TCRdb on the multiplex PCR reads, yielding one entry per CDR3 protein. The sample has fewer than 700,000 distinct CDR3 sequences, roughly 17% seen once. This clonotype has ten or more counts. What it binds is not known. The CDR3 sequence is 17 residues long. Germline-derived CDR1 and CDR2 are SGHVS and FQNEAQ. V lost 1 base and J lost 6, with 21 bases in between. Sequenced: blood. The genes are TRBV7-8 and TRBJ1-2; no definite D call. This clonotype was obtained from a woman under 30 with Graves' ophthalmopathy. The DNA for the CDR3 is TGTGCCAGCAGCTTAGGGGTCGGGGTGACAAGTCCCCATGGCTACACCTTC. Translation gives CASSLGVGVTSPHGYTF.